Listed below are T cell receptor beta chains from one sample, sequenced in a study of shared clonotypes between healthy human individuals. Data came from immunoSEQ multiplex PCR; TCRdb stores just in-frame clones and leaves some out. The table has around 700,000 clones, 73% seen once; the top ten hold 1.5% to 2%. The specimen was memory CD4+ T cells sorted from blood. The receptor source for this set is a woman aged 30 to 39 in good health. CDR3s include the opening cysteine and the closing phenylalanine or tryptophan. D genes are given only for firm matches. Clone size is shown for a subset of rows, as once, few, many or a class of expanded clone.

v_call	d_call	j_call	clone_size	cdr3_length	cdr3_aa	cdr3_nt
TRBV19	-	TRBJ2-5	many	16	CASSIGSAGLGETQYF	TGTGCCAGTAGTATTGGGTCGGCGGGTCTAGGGGAGACCCAGTACTTC
TRBV6-5	TRBD1	TRBJ2-3	-	14	CASSWTGLTDTQYF	TGTGCCAGCAGTTGGACAGGGCTCACAGATACGCAGTATTTT
TRBV18	TRBD1	TRBJ1-1	few	14	CASSPQQGASEAFF	TGTGCCAGCTCACCACAACAGGGGGCTTCTGAAGCTTTCTTT
TRBV5-1	-	TRBJ1-1	-	14	CASSLVQGNTEAFF	TGCGCCAGCAGCTTGGTCCAGGGGAACACTGAAGCTTTCTTT
TRBV18	-	TRBJ1-5	-	13	CASSPRGNQPQHF	TGTGCCAGCTCACCAAGGGGCAATCAGCCCCAGCATTTT
TRBV7-9	TRBD2	TRBJ2-1	-	15	CASSPSGSPSHEQFF	TGTGCCAGCAGCCCTAGCGGGAGCCCCTCCCATGAGCAGTTCTTC
TRBV2	-	TRBJ2-3	-	17	CASSGGLSRQGTDTQYF	TGTGCCAGCAGTGGGGGACTCTCGCGACAGGGTACAGATACGCAGTATTTT
TRBV19	-	TRBJ2-5	-	13	CASSRGQKETQYF	TGTGCCAGTAGCCGGGGGCAGAAAGAGACCCAGTACTTC
TRBV27	TRBD1	TRBJ2-1	-	15	CASSTDPGQGNEQFF	TGTGCCAGCAGTACGGATCCGGGACAGGGTAATGAGCAGTTCTTC
TRBV10-1	-	TRBJ1-5	few	13	CASSAQGDQPQHF	TGCGCCAGCAGTGCCCAGGGCGACCAGCCCCAGCATTTT
TRBV7-9	TRBD2	TRBJ2-3	-	19	CASSFFWSVAGGPGDTQYF	TGTGCCAGCAGCTTTTTTTGGTCTGTAGCGGGAGGGCCTGGAGATACGCAGTATTTT
TRBV6-1	-	TRBJ2-7	-	15	CASSDTGSPSYEQYF	TGTGCCAGCAGTGATACCGGGAGCCCATCCTACGAGCAGTACTTC
TRBV19	-	TRBJ2-7	-	15	CASSIGYGRKDEQYF	TGTGCCAGTAGTATAGGTTACGGGAGAAAAGACGAGCAGTACTTC
TRBV11-2	-	TRBJ2-1	once	15	CASSLGGTLYNEQFF	TGTGCCAGCAGCTTAGGTGGCACGCTTTACAATGAGCAGTTCTTC
TRBV5-1	TRBD2	TRBJ2-7	-	13	CASRLAGRYEQYF	TGCGCCAGCAGACTAGCGGGACGATACGAGCAGTACTTC
TRBV19	TRBD2	TRBJ2-1	-	17	CASSPTIAGSRYNEQFF	TGTGCCAGTAGTCCCACGATAGCGGGATCTAGGTACAATGAGCAGTTCTTC
TRBV28	-	TRBJ2-7	-	12	CASSDAGYEQYF	TGTGCCAGCAGTGACGCCGGATACGAGCAGTACTTC